Below are 10 T cell receptor beta chains sequenced from a single sample in a study of cytomegalovirus exposure and HLA in healthy donors (dated by TCRdb to the late 2010s). The library was made by the immunoSEQ multiplex PCR assay. For the multiplex PCR, a mixture combining 60 forward primers for TCR Vbeta segments and 13 reverse primers for TCR Jbeta segments was used. TCRdb retrieved this table from immuneACCESS and kept in-frame rearrangements only. Not all clones are present; in checked studies, unresolved V genes account for under half, and no reason is known for the remainder. The sample table lists tens of thousands of clones, around 78% of them with a count of one. The leading ten clones occupy roughly 4.2% of the sample. Sequencing was performed on PBMCs. These receptors were taken from a woman between 40 and 55 years old in good health and CMV-seropositive.

This rearrangement joins TRBV9 to TRBJ2-2, with TRBD2 identical over 12 bases. Trimming took 3 bases from V and 3 from J; bases not matched to a gene: 3. The germline CDR1 and CDR2 sequences are SGDLS and YYNGEE. This CDR3 is built from 16 residues. As DNA, the CDR3 is TGTGCCAGCAGCGCAGGACTAGCGGGACACACCGGGGAGCTGTTTTTT. It is translated as CASSAGLAGHTGELFF.

This clone was recorded once. The gene calls are TRBV7-2 and TRBJ2-7; TRBD1 matches at 7 bases. CDR3 length equals 15 residues. Looked up from germline, CDR1 is SGHTA and CDR2 is FQGNSA. The trim removed 3 bases at V and 3 bases at J, leaving 8 bases unmatched. CDR3 DNA sequence: TGTGCCAGCAGCTTTAATCCGGGACAGTACTACGAGCAGTACTTC. As protein: CASSFNPGQYYEQYF.

The chain carries TRBV6-4 and TRBJ1-1; TRBD1 might be the D (6 bases). CDR1 and CDR2 from the germline V gene are MRHNA and SNTAGT. This CDR3 is built from 13 residues. Trimming removed 6 bases from V and 2 bases from J, with 10 bases in between. The CDR3 sequence: CASRSDSNTEAFF. Written as DNA, the CDR3 is TGTGCCAGCAGGTCGGACAGTAACACTGAAGCTTTCTTT.

This rearrangement joins TRBV9 to TRBJ2-1, with a possible D match to TRBD2 (6 bases). In germline, CDR1 is SGDLS, CDR2 YYNGEE. The CDR3 spans 15 residues. Between the trimmed V and J ends, which lost 4 bases and 10 bases, there was a span of 21 bases. In DNA form, the CDR3 reads TGTGCCAGCAGCAAAGGAGGAGGGGCCCTGGGAGAGCAGTTCTTC. It codes for CASSKGGGALGEQFF.

This clone was seen a handful of times. The chain joins TRBV2 to TRBJ1-4; 8 bases are shared with TRBD1. Per germline, CDR1 SNHLY and CDR2 FYNNEI. The CDR3 length is 14 residues. V was pared by 4 bases and J by 10 bases, with 8 bases of the junction left unmatched. The CDR3 DNA sequence: TGTGCCAGCAGTGCCCCAGGGGGCGACGGAAAACTGTTTTTT. Translated: CASSAPGGDGKLFF.

The rearrangement links TRBV28 to TRBJ2-2; D may be TRBD1 (5 bases). Deletions cut 5 bases from V and 5 bases from J, with 12 bases between. Germline CDR1 reads MDHEN; CDR2 reads SYDVKM. The CDR3 runs to 14 residues. The CDR3 sequence: CASSPDKSTGELFF. Written as DNA, the CDR3 is TGTGCCAGCAGTCCGGACAAATCGACCGGGGAGCTGTTTTTT. The full variable domain, in which reference TRBV28 and TRBJ2-2 provide the parts outside the CDR3, is DVKVTQSSRYLVKRTGEKVFLECVQDMDHENMFWYRQDPGLGLRLIYFSYDVKMKEKGDIPEGYSVSREKKERFSLILESASTNQTSMYLCASSPDKSTGELFFGEGSRLTVL.

This clone was observed a few times. The chain carries TRBV9 and TRBJ2-5; 8 bases match TRBD2. The CDR3 sequence is 18 residues long. With V trimmed by 5 bases and J by 5 bases, 20 bases remained unmatched. The V gene's germline CDR1 is SGDLS and CDR2 YYNGEE. The CDR3 spells CASRGWVWMSGRVETQYF. DNA for the CDR3: TGTGCCAGCAGAGGATGGGTGTGGATGAGCGGGAGAGTCGAGACCCAGTACTTC.

V gene TRBV5-6 combines with J gene TRBJ2-1; 7 bases map to TRBD1. This CDR3 has 15 amino acids. CDR1 is SGHDT, CDR2 YYEEEE, per germline. V gave up 4 bases and J gave up 0 bases; unmatched junction bases: 4. As DNA, the CDR3 is TGTGCCAGCAGCCCACAGGGGAGCTCCTACAATGAGCAGTTCTTC. Amino acids: CASSPQGSSYNEQFF.

V is TRBV19 and J is TRBJ1-2, with D perhaps matching TRBD1 (5 bases). The germline V gene encodes CDR1 LNHDA and CDR2 SQIVND (reference sequence). The CDR3 runs to 16 residues. The V and J ends lost 6 bases and 1 base respectively, with 18 bases between them. The CDR3 DNA is TGTGCCAGTAGCCCTCTGGGGCAGGGTAATAACTATGGCTACACCTTC. This gives the protein CASSPLGQGNNYGYTF.

The rearrangement uses TRBV4-3 and TRBJ2-7; 7 bases are a match to TRBD2. Looked up from germline, CDR1 is LGHNA and CDR2 is YSLEER. V trimming: 0 bases; J trimming: 3 bases; junction bases outside the gene matches: 8. The CDR3 is made up of 16 amino acids. This CDR3 is CASSQDRGGPLYEQYF. The DNA of the CDR3 is TGCGCCAGCAGCCAAGATCGGGGAGGGCCTCTCTACGAGCAGTACTTC.